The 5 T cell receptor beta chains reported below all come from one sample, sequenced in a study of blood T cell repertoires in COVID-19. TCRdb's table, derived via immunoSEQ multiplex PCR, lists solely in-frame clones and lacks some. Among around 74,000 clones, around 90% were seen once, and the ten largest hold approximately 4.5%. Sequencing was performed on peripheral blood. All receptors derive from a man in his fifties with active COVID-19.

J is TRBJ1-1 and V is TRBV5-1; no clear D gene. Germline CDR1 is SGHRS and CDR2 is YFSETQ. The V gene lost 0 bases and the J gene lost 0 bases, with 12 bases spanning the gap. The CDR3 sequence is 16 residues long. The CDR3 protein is CASSLVSRSMNTEAFF. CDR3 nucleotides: TGCGCCAGCAGCTTGGTCTCTCGGTCCATGAACACTGAAGCTTTCTTT.

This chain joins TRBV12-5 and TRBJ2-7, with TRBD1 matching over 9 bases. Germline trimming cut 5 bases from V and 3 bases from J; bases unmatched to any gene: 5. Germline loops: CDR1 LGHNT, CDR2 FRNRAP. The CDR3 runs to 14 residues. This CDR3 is CASGPGTGRYEQYF. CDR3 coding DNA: TGTGCTAGTGGTCCGGGGACAGGGCGCTACGAGCAGTACTTC.

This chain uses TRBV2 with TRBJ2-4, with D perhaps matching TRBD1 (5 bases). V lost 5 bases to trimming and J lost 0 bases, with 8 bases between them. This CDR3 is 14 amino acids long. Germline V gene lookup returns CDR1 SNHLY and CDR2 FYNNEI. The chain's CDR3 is CASSLTVAKNIQYF. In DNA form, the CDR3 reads TGTGCCAGCAGTTTGACAGTAGCCAAAAACATTCAGTACTTC.

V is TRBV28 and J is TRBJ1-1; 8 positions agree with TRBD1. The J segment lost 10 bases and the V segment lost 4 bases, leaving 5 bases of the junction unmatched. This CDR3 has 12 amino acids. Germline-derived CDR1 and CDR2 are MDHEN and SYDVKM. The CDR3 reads CASSSIDRGAFF. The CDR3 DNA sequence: TGTGCCAGCAGTTCAATCGACAGGGGAGCTTTCTTT.

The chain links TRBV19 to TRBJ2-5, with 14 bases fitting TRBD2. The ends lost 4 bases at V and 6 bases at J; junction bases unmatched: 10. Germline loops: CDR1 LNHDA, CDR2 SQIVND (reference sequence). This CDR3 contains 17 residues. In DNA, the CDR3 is TGTGCCAGTAGTAAGGACGGACTAGCGGGAGGTTTAAAGACCCAGTACTTC. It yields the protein CASSKDGLAGGLKTQYF. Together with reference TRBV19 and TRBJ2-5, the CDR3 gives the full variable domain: DGGITQSPKYLFRKEGQNVTLSCEQNLNHDAMYWYRQDPGQGLRLIYYSQIVNDFQKGDIAEGYSVSREKKESFPLTVTSAQKNPTAFYLCASSKDGLAGGLKTQYFGPGTRLLVL.